These 5 T cell receptor beta chains share one sample of origin, sequenced in a study of T cells in Graves' hyperthyroidism and ophthalmopathy. From RNA transcripts, TCR beta CDR3 regions were amplified. A set of HTBI primers served as the primers for a first-round RT-PCR of the TCR CDR3. TCRdb reprocessed the multiplex PCR reads with MiXCR, giving one entry per CDR3 protein. The data contain under 250,000 distinct CDR3 sequences, approximately 24% of them singletons. Sequencing was done on a sample of blood. The origin of the receptors is a middle-aged woman with Graves' ophthalmopathy.

This clonotype was seen many times. V is TRBV11-2 and J is TRBJ1-2; 7 bases align to TRBD1. The CDR3 spans 14 residues. Trimming took 6 bases from V and 7 from J; bases not matched to a gene: 11. The germline CDR1 and CDR2 sequences are SGHAT and FQNNGV. In nucleotides, the CDR3 is TGTGCCAGCAGATCATCGGGACAGCCACGTGGCTACACCTTC. Translated: CASRSSGQPRGYTF.

This clonotype was observed at least ten times. V is TRBV12-3 or TRBV12-4 and J is TRBJ1-2; 9 nucleotides line up with TRBD1. There are 14 residues in the CDR3. The junction had 6 bases not matched to a gene; V was cut back by 5 bases and J by 5 bases. CDR3 region: CASSTQGAKYGYTF. The DNA of the CDR3 is TGTGCCAGCAGTACACAGGGGGCGAAGTATGGCTACACCTTC.

This clonotype was recorded many times. The chain employs TRBV27 and TRBJ2-7; D gene ambiguous. The CDR3 is 13 amino acids. With 6 bases removed from V and 4 bases from J, the gap between germline ends came to 13 bases. Per germline, CDR1 MNHEY and CDR2 SMNVEV (reference sequence). The CDR3 DNA follows: TGTGCCAGCAGCCTTTCTAACCGGTACGAGCAGTACTTC. This sequence encodes CASSLSNRYEQYF.

The genes are TRBV7-8 and TRBJ2-2, with a tentative D call TRBD2 (6 bases). The CDR3 extends over 16 amino acids. Germline CDR1 reads SGHVS; CDR2 reads FQNEAQ. The germline V and J ends were trimmed by 2 bases and 0 bases, with 10 bases remaining between them. The CDR3: CASSLRAGTNTGELFF. For the CDR3, the DNA is TGTGCCAGCAGCTTAAGGGCGGGGACGAACACCGGGGAGCTGTTTTTT.

In this sample, this clonotype turned up many times. The J gene is TRBJ2-7, the V gene TRBV4-1; a weak D match, TRBD2 (6 bases). The CDR3 loop spans 16 amino acids. V was pared by 0 bases and J by 0 bases, with 12 bases between. Per the germline V gene, CDR1 is MGHRA and CDR2 is YSYEKL. The DNA of the CDR3 is TGCGCCAGCAGCCAAGATGAGGCGGGGCTCTCCTACGAGCAGTACTTC. This translates into CASSQDEAGLSYEQYF.